The clone carrying this TCR beta chain was seen ten or more times. The CDR3 sequence is 14 residues long. CDR1 and CDR2 from the germline V gene are MRHNA and SNTAGT. Trimming cost V 2 bases and J 1 base; bases outside gene matches: 0. The sample is drawn from a study of early T cells in non-severe SARS-CoV-2 infection. Study background: Alpha and beta chains were unpaired, from unsorted whole-blood bulk RNA.

The TCR library protocol was used to attach unique molecular identifiers. These identifiers were attached to individual cDNA molecules. TCRdb passed the 5' RACE reads through MiXCR, listing each CDR3 protein once. The data hold roughly 76,000 distinct CDR3 sequences, with 12% observed a single time. V usage is TRBV6-4 and J usage is TRBJ2-3, with TRBD2 identical over 7 bases. This clonotype was obtained from an adult who was a healthcare worker with PCR-confirmed SARS-CoV-2 infection or an uninfected control (not recorded which). The specimen sequenced was whole blood. The CDR3, as DNA: TGTGCCAGCAGTGACGCGGGAGGCACAGATACGCAGTATTTT. This gives the protein CASSDAGGTDTQYF.